A single sample gave rise to the 29 T cell receptor beta chains below, sequenced in a study of T cells after yellow fever vaccination. One entry per CDR3 protein, called by TCRdb with MiXCR from the 5' RACE reads. Counted here are hundreds of thousands of distinct CDR3 sequences, approximately 13% occurring once; the ten biggest clones make up roughly 13%. Sequenced material: PBMCs, taken on the day of the yellow fever booster vaccination. The source of these receptors is a man aged 30 to 45 who received the YFV17D yellow fever vaccine.

This clonotype was counted only a few times. V gene TRBV5-1 combines with J gene TRBJ2-7, with D maybe TRBD2 (6 bases). V shed 3 bases and J shed 5 bases, with 15 bases lying between them. This CDR3 is built from 14 residues. Germline V gene data show CDR1 as SGHRS and CDR2 as YFSETQ. The DNA for the CDR3 is TGCGCCAGCAGCTACCTCGGGGAGCGGGACGAGCAGTACTTC. Translated: CASSYLGERDEQYF.

This clonotype showed up just a few times. The chain carries TRBV4-3 and TRBJ1-1; the D gene is possibly TRBD1 (6 bases). Per germline, CDR1 LGHNA and CDR2 YSLEER. The length of the CDR3 is 13 residues. The V gene lost 6 bases and the J gene lost 5 bases, with 13 bases spanning the gap. CDR3 residues: CASRQGWDTEAFF. In DNA form, the CDR3 reads TGCGCCAGCAGACAGGGATGGGATACTGAAGCTTTCTTT.

This clonotype showed up just a few times. The chain employs TRBV15 and TRBJ2-3; D is unresolved. Trimming stripped 6 bases from V and 6 bases from J, with 13 bases between. The CDR3 contains 13 residues. Germline CDR1 reads LNHNV; CDR2 reads YYDKDF (reference sequence). The CDR3 DNA reads TGTGCCACCAGTCGGTTAGGGTTGGATACGCAGTATTTT. This encodes CATSRLGLDTQYF.

This sequence joins TRBV20-1 and TRBJ2-7; D call uncertain. V was pared by 7 bases and J by 2 bases, with 15 bases between. Germline-derived CDR1 and CDR2 are DFQATT and SNEGSKA (reference sequence). This CDR3 is built from 13 residues. For the CDR3, the DNA is TGCAGTGGGGTGGGCTTCAAGACCTACGAGCAGTACTTC. Protein product: CSGVGFKTYEQYF.

The chain joins TRBV15 to TRBJ1-4; a weak D match, TRBD1 (6 bases). Germline values: CDR1 LNHNV, CDR2 YYDKDF (reference sequence). The V end was cut by 5 bases, the J end by 7 bases, with 14 bases between. This CDR3 is built from 14 residues. This CDR3 reads CATSGTGIGEKLFF. The CDR3 DNA sequence: TGTGCCACCAGCGGAACAGGGATCGGTGAAAAACTGTTTTTT.

The rearrangement joins TRBV7-9 to TRBJ2-1, with 7 bases matching TRBD2. The CDR3 has 15 residues. V trimming: 7 bases; J trimming: 0 bases; junction bases outside the gene matches: 6. Germline V gene data show CDR1 as SEHNR and CDR2 as FQNEAQ (reference sequence). CDR3: CASIWGGGSYNEQFF. CDR3 nucleotides: TGTGCCAGCATCTGGGGCGGGGGCTCCTACAATGAGCAGTTCTTC. The entire variable domain, with the rest obtained from reference TRBV7-9 and TRBJ2-1, is as follows: DTGVSQNPRHKITKRGQNVTFRCDPISEHNRLYWYRQTLGQGPEFLTYFQNEAQLEKSRLLSDRFSAERPKGSFSTLEIQRTEQGDSAMYLCASIWGGGSYNEQFFGPGTRLTVL.

This rearrangement joins TRBV18 to TRBJ2-2; TRBD1 agrees at 8 bases. V shed 3 bases and J 6 bases; nucleotides not matched to a gene: 6. The length of the CDR3 is 15 residues. The germline CDR1 and CDR2 sequences are KGHSH and LQKENI. CDR3 nucleotide sequence: TGTGCCAGCTCACCGCAGGGGGCTGTGGCCGGGGAGCTGTTTTTT. It specifies CASSPQGAVAGELFF.

DNA of the CDR3: TGTGCCAGCAGCCATGATACAGGCGGTCCGAATTCACCCCTCCACTTT. Its translation: CASSHDTGGPNSPLHF. This sequence joins TRBV3-1 and TRBJ1-6, with D perhaps matching TRBD1 (5 bases). V lost 3 bases, J lost 7 bases, and 16 bases lay in between. CDR3 size: 16 residues. The germline V gene has CDR1 LGHDT and CDR2 YNNKEL (reference sequence).

The chain couples TRBV4-3 to TRBJ1-1, with unresolved D. Germline V gene lookup returns CDR1 LGHNA and CDR2 YSLEER. Trimming took off 1 base at V and 1 base at J, with 7 bases between the two ends. The CDR3 loop spans 14 amino acids. Written as DNA, the CDR3 is TGCGCCAGCAGCCAAGCACCAGGGAACACTGAAGCTTTCTTT. As protein: CASSQAPGNTEAFF.

The CDR3 loop is CAWNRLGLEQYF. CDR3 bases: TGTGCCTGGAACCGACTTGGGTTGGAGCAGTACTTC. The V and J genes are TRBV30 and TRBJ2-7; unclear D gene. The germline CDR1 and CDR2 sequences are GTSNPN and SVGIG (reference sequence). With 4 bases removed from V and 7 bases from J, the gap between germline ends came to 14 bases. This CDR3 spans 12 amino acids.

Only a few counts were recorded for this clonotype. This sequence joins TRBV10-3 and TRBJ2-1; 8 bases align to TRBD2. The V segment lost 4 bases and the J segment 4 bases; nucleotides outside the gene matches: 6. The germline gives CDR1 ENHRY, CDR2 SYGVKD. The CDR3 has 15 amino acids. CDR3 in amino acids: CAISGGSGGYNEQFF. As DNA, the CDR3 is TGTGCCATCAGTGGCGGCAGCGGGGGTTACAATGAGCAGTTCTTC.

This clonotype occurred a few times. V and J are TRBV6-2 or TRBV6-3 and TRBJ2-2; weak D call: TRBD2 (5 bases). From germline, CDR1 is MNHEY and CDR2 SVGEGT. This CDR3 contains 18 residues. V lost 8 bases and J lost 1, with 23 bases in between. The CDR3 nucleotides are TGTGCCAGCGCCCCAGAAAGGGCCGAGCGGAGGAACACCGGGGAGCTGTTTTTT. Protein product: CASAPERAERRNTGELFF.

This sequence joins TRBV20-1 and TRBJ2-1, with 7 bases that match TRBD2. The CDR3 sequence is 16 residues long. Trimming at V came to 3 bases and at J to 6 bases, leaving 14 bases not matched to a gene. The germline CDR1 and CDR2 sequences are DFQATT and SNEGSKA (reference sequence). The CDR3 DNA reads as TGCAGTGCTAGCCCCTCCAGCGGGGACCCTCTCAATGAGCAGTTCTTC. Protein sequence: CSASPSSGDPLNEQFF.

Remarks on this clonotype: The junction differs from germline at one of its ends, possibly a read error. This chain uses TRBV7-7 with TRBJ1-3; no firm D call. There are 15 residues in the CDR3. Germline V CDR1 and CDR2: SSHAT, FNYEAQ (reference sequence). CDR3 in DNA: TGTGCTAGCAGCTTAGATTGGGGCTCTGGAAACACCATATATTTT. Amino acids: CASSLDWGSGNTIYF.

In this sample, this clonotype turned up a few times. CDR3 DNA sequence: TGTGCCACCAGCAGACGAGGGGCCTACGAGCAGTACTTC. It encodes CATSRRGAYEQYF. The rearrangement uses TRBV15 and TRBJ2-7, with D possibly being TRBD1 or TRBD2 (5 bases each). Trimming cost V 2 bases and J 2 bases, with 7 bases left between them. Germline lookup yields CDR1 LNHNV and CDR2 YYDKDF (reference sequence). CDR3 length: 13 amino acids.

This clonotype was seen only a few times. The chain employs TRBV5-1 and TRBJ1-4, with a possible D match to TRBD1 (6 bases). The germline V and J ends were trimmed by 3 bases and 6 bases, with 15 bases remaining between them. The CDR3 covers 15 residues. CDR1 is SGHRS and CDR2 is YFSETQ in the germline V gene. The CDR3: CASSSEGHGDEKLFF. CDR3 DNA: TGCGCCAGCAGCTCGGAGGGACATGGGGATGAAAAACTGTTTTTT.

Only a few counts were recorded for this clonotype. The chain couples TRBV5-6 to TRBJ2-3; 7 bases line up with TRBD1. This CDR3 has 12 residues. The V gene's germline CDR1 is SGHDT and CDR2 YYEEEE. J gave up 10 bases and V 4 bases, and 6 bases lay outside the gene matches. This CDR3 is CASSLYRGPQYF. CDR3 bases: TGTGCCAGCAGCCTGTACAGGGGCCCGCAGTATTTT.

This clonotype was seen a single time. The chain is built from TRBV6-5 and TRBJ2-7; 7 nucleotides agree with TRBD2. In germline, CDR1 is MNHEY, CDR2 SVGAGI. The CDR3 consists of 16 residues. V was clipped by 4 bases and J by 2 bases; unmatched bases: 11. This CDR3 is CASSSGGVLAAYEQYF. The CDR3 region has the DNA TGTGCCAGCAGTTCTGGGGGGGTACTAGCAGCCTACGAGCAGTACTTC.

V and J are TRBV28 and TRBJ2-2, with D perhaps matching TRBD1 (5 bases). CDR1 and CDR2 from the germline V gene are MDHEN and SYDVKM. The CDR3 runs to 14 residues. Trimming shortened V by 8 bases and J by 3 bases, and 13 bases separated the two germline ends. The CDR3 DNA is TGTGCCAGCGGCTTACGACAGCACACCGGGGAGCTGTTTTTT. This translates into CASGLRQHTGELFF.

This clonotype came up a few times. The chain recombines TRBV5-1 with TRBJ1-1; TRBD1 might be the D (6 bases). Trimming took 0 bases from V and 1 from J, leaving 19 bases between them. CDR1 and CDR2 from the germline V gene are SGHRS and YFSETQ. CDR3 size: 18 residues. DNA of the CDR3: TGCGCCAGCAGCTTGGGCGATGGCAGGGGAGGGGGGAACACTGAAGCTTTCTTT. Protein: CASSLGDGRGGGNTEAFF.

This clonotype was recorded a few times. This chain joins TRBV5-1 and TRBJ2-3; 8 bases align to TRBD1. Germline V CDR1 and CDR2: SGHRS, YFSETQ. CDR3 size: 15 residues. V shed 4 bases and J 4 bases; nucleotides not matched to a gene: 8. CDR3 residues: CASSDQGQVSDTQYF. Written as DNA, the CDR3 is TGCGCCAGCAGCGACCAGGGACAGGTCTCAGATACGCAGTATTTT.

This clonotype was seen only a few times. This sequence joins TRBV5-4 and TRBJ1-1; 7 bases are a match to TRBD1. J gave up 4 bases and V 0 bases, and 6 bases lay outside the gene matches. This CDR3 region has 15 residues. The germline CDR1 and CDR2 sequences are SGHNT and YYREEE (reference sequence). CDR3 sequence reads: CASSLARQGSTEAFF. The CDR3 nucleotides are TGTGCCAGCAGCTTGGCCCGACAGGGTAGCACTGAAGCTTTCTTT. Full variable domain (outside the CDR3, taken from reference TRBV5-4 and TRBJ1-1): ETGVTQSPTHLIKTRGQQVTLRCSSQSGHNTVSWYQQALGQGPQFIFQYYREEENGRGNFPPRFSGLQFPNYSSELNVNALELDDSALYLCASSLARQGSTEAFFGQGTRLTVV.

V and J are TRBV9 and TRBJ1-1; TRBD1 aligns across 7 bases. Germline V gives CDR1 SGDLS, CDR2 YYNGEE. Trimming removed 0 bases from V and 4 bases from J; junction bases left unmatched: 9. The CDR3 is made up of 16 amino acids. CDR3 DNA: TGTGCCAGCAGCGTAGGGTACAGGGGTGGGCGCACTGAAGCTTTCTTT. It yields the protein CASSVGYRGGRTEAFF.

The chain is built from TRBV29-1 and TRBJ1-1, with no clear D. The CDR3 has 11 amino acids. Trimming removed 2 bases at V and 6 bases at J, with 7 bases between. Germline V gives CDR1 SQVTM, CDR2 ANQGSEA. The CDR3 loop reads CSVERGSEAFF. CDR3 sequence (DNA): TGCAGCGTTGAAAGAGGATCTGAAGCTTTCTTT.

This clonotype appeared a single time. The chain is built from TRBV20-1 and TRBJ2-3; D is perhaps TRBD2 (6 bases). CDR1 is DFQATT and CDR2 is SNEGSKA in the germline V gene (reference sequence). This CDR3 region has 16 residues. V lost 7 bases to trimming and J lost 0 bases, with 20 bases between them. The DNA of the CDR3 is TGCAGTGTTTCCGCCTGGAAGGGAGGTAGCACAGATACGCAGTATTTT. It is translated as CSVSAWKGGSTDTQYF.

The sample holds a few counts of this clonotype. The chain uses TRBV18 and TRBJ2-3, with a tentative D call TRBD1 (6 bases). Trimming cost V 4 bases and J 5 bases, with 10 bases left between them. CDR1 and CDR2 (germline): KGHSH, LQKENI. This CDR3 comprises 13 residues. The CDR3, as DNA: TGTGCCAGCTCACTGGGGGCGTTAGATACGCAGTATTTT. This sequence encodes CASSLGALDTQYF.

The table lists this clonotype with a few counts. The V call is TRBV7-9, the J call TRBJ2-1; D is ambiguous. The ends were cut back, 5 bases at V and 2 bases at J, with 7 bases in the middle. Germline V lookup: CDR1 SEHNR, CDR2 FQNEAQ (reference sequence). This CDR3 region has 13 residues. The CDR3 region is CASSLVTYNEQFF. CDR3 DNA sequence: TGTGCCAGCAGCCTTGTAACCTACAATGAGCAGTTCTTC.

This clonotype was counted only a few times. The chain uses TRBV12-3 or TRBV12-4 and TRBJ2-1; 9 nucleotides line up with TRBD2. With V trimmed by 9 bases and J by 9 bases, 6 bases remained unmatched. The CDR3 totals 12 residues. The CDR3 coding sequence is TGTGCCAGTTTCCGAGCGGGAGGTGAGCAGTTCTTC. Amino acids: CASFRAGGEQFF.

This clonotype was seen more than once but under ten times. V is TRBV20-1 and J is TRBJ2-7; 12 positions match TRBD2. Trimming cost V 6 bases and J 3 bases; bases outside gene matches: 3. Germline CDR1 reads DFQATT; CDR2 reads SNEGSKA (reference sequence). This CDR3 is 13 amino acids long. CDR3 sequence: CSARLAGVYEQYF. In DNA, the CDR3 is TGCAGTGCCAGACTAGCGGGAGTCTACGAGCAGTACTTC.